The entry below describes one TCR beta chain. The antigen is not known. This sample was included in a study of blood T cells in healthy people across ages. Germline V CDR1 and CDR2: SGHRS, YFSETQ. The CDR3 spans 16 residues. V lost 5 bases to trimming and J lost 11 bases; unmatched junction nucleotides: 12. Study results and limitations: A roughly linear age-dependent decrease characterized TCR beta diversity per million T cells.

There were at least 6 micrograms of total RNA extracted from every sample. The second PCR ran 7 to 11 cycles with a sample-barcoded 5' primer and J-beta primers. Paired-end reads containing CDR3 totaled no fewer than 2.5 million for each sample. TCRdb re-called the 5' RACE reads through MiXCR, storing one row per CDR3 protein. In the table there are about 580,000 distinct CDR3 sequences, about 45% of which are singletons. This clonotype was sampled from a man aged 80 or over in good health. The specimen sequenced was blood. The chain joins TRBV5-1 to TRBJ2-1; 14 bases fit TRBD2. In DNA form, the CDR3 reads TGCGCCAGCAGTCCGGTTTCGGGACTAGCGGGGGCCCAGCAGTTCTTC. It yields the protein CASSPVSGLAGAQQFF.